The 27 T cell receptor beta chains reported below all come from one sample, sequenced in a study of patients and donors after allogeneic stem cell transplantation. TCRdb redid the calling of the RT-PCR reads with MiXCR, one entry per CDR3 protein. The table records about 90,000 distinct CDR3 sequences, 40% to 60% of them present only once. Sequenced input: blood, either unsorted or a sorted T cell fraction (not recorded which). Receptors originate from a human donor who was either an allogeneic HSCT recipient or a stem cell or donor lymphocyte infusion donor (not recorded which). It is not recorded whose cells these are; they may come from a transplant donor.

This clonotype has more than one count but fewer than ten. The DNA of the CDR3 is TGCAGTGCCCCCCCCACAAGGGGGGTAAACTATGGCTACACCTTC. Amino acid sequence: CSAPPTRGVNYGYTF. This sequence joins TRBV20-1 and TRBJ1-2; D might be TRBD1 (6 bases). CDR1 DFQATT and CDR2 SNEGSKA come from the germline V gene (reference sequence). The CDR3 is made up of 15 amino acids. The V end lost 6 bases, the J end lost 2 bases, and 19 bases lay between the germline ends.

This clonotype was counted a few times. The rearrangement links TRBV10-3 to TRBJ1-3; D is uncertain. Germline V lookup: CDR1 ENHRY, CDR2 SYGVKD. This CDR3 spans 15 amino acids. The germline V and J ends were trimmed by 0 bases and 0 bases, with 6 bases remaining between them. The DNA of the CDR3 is TGTGCCATCAGTGAGTCAGGTCTCTCTGGAAACACCATATATTTT. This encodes CAISESGLSGNTIYF.

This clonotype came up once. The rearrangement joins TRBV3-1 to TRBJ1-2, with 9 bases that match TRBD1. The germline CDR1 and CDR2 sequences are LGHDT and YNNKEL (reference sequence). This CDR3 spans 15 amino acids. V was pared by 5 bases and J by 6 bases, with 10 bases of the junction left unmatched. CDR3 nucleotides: TGTGCCAGCAGCTACGGACAGGGGAAAGGAGATGGCTACACCTTC. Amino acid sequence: CASSYGQGKGDGYTF.

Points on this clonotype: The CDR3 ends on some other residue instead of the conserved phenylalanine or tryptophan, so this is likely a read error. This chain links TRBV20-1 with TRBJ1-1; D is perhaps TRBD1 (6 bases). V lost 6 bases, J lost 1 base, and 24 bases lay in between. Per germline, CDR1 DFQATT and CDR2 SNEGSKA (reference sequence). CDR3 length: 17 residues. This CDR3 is CSAHNAQGTIPNTEAFL. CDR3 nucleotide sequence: TGCAGTGCCCACAACGCCCAGGGGACAATACCGAACACTGAAGCTTTCTTG.

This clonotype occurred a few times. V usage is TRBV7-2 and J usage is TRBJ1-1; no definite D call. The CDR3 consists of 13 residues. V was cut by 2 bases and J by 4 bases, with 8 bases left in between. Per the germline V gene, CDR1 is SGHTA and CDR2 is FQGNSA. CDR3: CASSLIKGTEAFF. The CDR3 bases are TGTGCCAGCAGCTTAATCAAGGGCACTGAAGCTTTCTTT.

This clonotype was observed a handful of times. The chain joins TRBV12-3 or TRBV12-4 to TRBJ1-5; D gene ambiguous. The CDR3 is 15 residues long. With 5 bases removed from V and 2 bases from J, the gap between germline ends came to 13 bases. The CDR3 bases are TGTGCCAGCAGTCAAGAAACGGTGGGCAATCAGCCCCAGCATTTT. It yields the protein CASSQETVGNQPQHF.

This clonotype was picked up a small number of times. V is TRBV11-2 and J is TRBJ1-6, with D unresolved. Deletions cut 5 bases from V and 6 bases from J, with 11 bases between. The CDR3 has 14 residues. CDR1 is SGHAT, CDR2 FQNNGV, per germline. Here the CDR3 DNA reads TGTGCCAGCAGCCCTGGGCATAGTAATTCACCCCTCCACTTT. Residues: CASSPGHSNSPLHF.

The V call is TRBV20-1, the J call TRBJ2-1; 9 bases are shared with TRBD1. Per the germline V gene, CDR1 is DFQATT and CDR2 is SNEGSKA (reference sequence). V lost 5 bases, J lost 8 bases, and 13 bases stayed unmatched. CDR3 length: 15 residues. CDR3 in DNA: TGCAGTGCTGTTCCGGGACAGGGCCTGGGCGATGAGCAGTTCTTC. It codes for CSAVPGQGLGDEQFF.

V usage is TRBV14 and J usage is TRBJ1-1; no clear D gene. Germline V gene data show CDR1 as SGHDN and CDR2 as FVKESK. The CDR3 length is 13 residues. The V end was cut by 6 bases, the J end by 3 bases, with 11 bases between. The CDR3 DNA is TGTGCCAGCAGTCGGACCTTGGACACTGAAGCTTTCTTT. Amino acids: CASSRTLDTEAFF.

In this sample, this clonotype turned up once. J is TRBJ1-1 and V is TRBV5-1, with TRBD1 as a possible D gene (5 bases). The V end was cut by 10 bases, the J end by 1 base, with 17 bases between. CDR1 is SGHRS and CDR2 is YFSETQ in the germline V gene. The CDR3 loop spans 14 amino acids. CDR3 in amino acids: CASTVGDTNTEAFF. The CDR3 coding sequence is TGCGCCTCAACGGTAGGGGATACGAACACTGAAGCTTTCTTT.

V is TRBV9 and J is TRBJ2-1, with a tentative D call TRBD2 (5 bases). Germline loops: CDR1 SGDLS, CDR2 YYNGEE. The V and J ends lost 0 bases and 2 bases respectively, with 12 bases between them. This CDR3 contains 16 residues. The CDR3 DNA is TGTGCCAGCAGCGTAGAAGCCCAGAGGGCCTACAATGAGCAGTTCTTC. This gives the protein CASSVEAQRAYNEQFF.

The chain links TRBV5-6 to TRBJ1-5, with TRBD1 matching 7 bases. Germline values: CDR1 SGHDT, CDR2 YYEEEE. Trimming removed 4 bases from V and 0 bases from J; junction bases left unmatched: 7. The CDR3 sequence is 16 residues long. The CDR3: CASSLGQPYSNQPQHF. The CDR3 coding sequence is TGTGCCAGCAGCCTGGGACAGCCTTATAGCAATCAGCCCCAGCATTTT. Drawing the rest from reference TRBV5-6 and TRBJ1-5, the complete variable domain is DAGVTQSPTHLIKTRGQQVTLRCSPKSGHDTVSWYQQALGQGPQFIFQYYEEEERQRGNFPDRFSGHQFPNYSSELNVNALLLGDSALYLCASSLGQPYSNQPQHFGDGTRLSIL.

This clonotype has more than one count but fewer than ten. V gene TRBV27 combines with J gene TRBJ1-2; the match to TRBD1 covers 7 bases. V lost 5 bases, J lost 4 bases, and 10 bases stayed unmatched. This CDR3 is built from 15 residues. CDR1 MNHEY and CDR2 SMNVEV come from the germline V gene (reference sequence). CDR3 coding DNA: TGTGCCAGCAGTATCTACAGGGGAGAGGGCTATGGCTACACCTTC. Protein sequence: CASSIYRGEGYGYTF.

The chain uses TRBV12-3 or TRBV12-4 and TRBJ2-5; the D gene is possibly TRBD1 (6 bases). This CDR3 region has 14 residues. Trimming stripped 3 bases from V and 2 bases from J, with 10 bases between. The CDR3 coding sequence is TGTGCCAGCAGTTTCCGACAGGAACAAGAGACCCAGTACTTC. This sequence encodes CASSFRQEQETQYF.

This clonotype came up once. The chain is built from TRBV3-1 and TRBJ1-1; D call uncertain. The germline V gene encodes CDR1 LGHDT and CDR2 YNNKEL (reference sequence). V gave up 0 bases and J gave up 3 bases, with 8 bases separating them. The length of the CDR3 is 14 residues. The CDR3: CASSQDTRDTEAFF. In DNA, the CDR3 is TGTGCCAGCAGCCAAGATACGCGCGACACTGAAGCTTTCTTT.

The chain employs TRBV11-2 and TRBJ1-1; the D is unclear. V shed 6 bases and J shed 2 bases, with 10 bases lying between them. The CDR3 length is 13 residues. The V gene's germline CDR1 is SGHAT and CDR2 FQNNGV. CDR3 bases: TGTGCCAGCAGACTAAGGGATAACACTGAAGCTTTCTTT. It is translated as CASRLRDNTEAFF.

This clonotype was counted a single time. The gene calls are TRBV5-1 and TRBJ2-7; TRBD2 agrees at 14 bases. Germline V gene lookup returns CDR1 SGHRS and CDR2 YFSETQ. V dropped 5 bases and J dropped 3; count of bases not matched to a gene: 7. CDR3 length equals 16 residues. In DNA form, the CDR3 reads TGCGCCAGCAGTCAAGGACTAGCGGGAGGTGTCTACGAGCAGTACTTC. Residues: CASSQGLAGGVYEQYF.

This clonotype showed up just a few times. This CDR3 reads CASSAGVGATEAFF. In DNA, the CDR3 is TGTGCCAGTAGTGCGGGCGTCGGGGCCACTGAAGCTTTCTTT. V gene TRBV19 combines with J gene TRBJ1-1; perhaps TRBD1 as D (5 bases). The CDR3 totals 14 residues. The V gene's germline CDR1 is LNHDA and CDR2 SQIVND (reference sequence). Trimming shortened V by 5 bases and J by 4 bases, and 14 bases separated the two germline ends.

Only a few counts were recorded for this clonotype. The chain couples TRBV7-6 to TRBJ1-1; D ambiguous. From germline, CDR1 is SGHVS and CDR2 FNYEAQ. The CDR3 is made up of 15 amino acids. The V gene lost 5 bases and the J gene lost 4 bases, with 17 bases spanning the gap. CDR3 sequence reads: CASSPNVGKVTEAFF. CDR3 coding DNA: TGTGCCAGCAGCCCGAATGTAGGGAAGGTCACTGAAGCTTTCTTT.

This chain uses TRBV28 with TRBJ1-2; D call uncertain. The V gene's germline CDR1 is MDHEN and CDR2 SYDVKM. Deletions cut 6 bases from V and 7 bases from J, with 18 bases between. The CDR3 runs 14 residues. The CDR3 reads CASSLPRRVRGYTF. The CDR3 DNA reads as TGTGCCAGCAGCCTTCCCAGGAGGGTACGTGGCTACACCTTC.

The CDR3 loop is CSARELGGNTEAFF. In nucleotides, the CDR3 is TGCAGTGCTAGAGAGCTCGGGGGGAACACTGAAGCTTTCTTT. The rearrangement joins TRBV20-1 to TRBJ1-1; a weak D match, TRBD1 (5 bases). The germline V and J ends were trimmed by 0 bases and 1 base, with 9 bases remaining between them. Germline CDR1 reads DFQATT; CDR2 reads SNEGSKA (reference sequence). The CDR3 sequence is 14 residues long.

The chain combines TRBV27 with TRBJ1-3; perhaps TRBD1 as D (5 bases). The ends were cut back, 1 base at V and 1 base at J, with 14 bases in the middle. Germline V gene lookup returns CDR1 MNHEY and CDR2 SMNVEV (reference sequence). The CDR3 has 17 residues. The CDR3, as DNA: TGTGCCAGCAGTTTATATGGATTCGGGGCATCTGGAAACACCATATATTTT. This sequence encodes CASSLYGFGASGNTIYF.

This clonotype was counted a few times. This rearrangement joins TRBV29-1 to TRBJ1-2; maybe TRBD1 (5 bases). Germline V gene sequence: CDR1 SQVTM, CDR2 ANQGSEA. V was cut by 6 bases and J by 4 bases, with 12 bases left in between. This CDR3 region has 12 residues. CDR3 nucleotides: TGCAGCGTGGGACCGAGGGGCTATGGCTACACCTTC. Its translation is CSVGPRGYGYTF.

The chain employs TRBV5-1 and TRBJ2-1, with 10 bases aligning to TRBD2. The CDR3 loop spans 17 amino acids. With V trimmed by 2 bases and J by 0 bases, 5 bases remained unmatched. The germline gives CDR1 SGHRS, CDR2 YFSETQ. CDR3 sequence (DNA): TGCGCCAGCAGCTTTAGGGGACTAGCGAACTCCTACAATGAGCAGTTCTTC. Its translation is CASSFRGLANSYNEQFF.

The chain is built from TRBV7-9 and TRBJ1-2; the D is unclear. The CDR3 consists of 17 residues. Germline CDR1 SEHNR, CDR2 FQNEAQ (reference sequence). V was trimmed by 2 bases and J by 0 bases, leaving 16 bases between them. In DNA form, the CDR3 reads TGTGCCAGCAGCTTAAGTTGGGAGAAACCTCCTAACTATGGCTACACCTTC. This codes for CASSLSWEKPPNYGYTF.

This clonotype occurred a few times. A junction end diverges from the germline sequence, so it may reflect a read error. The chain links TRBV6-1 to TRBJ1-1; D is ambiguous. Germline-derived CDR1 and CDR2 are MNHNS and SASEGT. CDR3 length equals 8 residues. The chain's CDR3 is CASSERAF. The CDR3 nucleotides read TGTGCCAGCAGTGAACGGGCCTTT.

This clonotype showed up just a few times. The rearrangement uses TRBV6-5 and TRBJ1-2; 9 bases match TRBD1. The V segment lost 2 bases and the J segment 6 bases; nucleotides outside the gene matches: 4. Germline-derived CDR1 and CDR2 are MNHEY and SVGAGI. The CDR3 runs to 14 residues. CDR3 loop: CASSYATGGNGYTF. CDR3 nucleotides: TGTGCCAGCAGTTACGCAACAGGGGGCAATGGCTACACCTTC.